These 26 T cell receptor beta chains were all obtained from the same sample, sequenced in a study of blood T cells in healthy people across ages. The use of a sample-barcoded 5' primer and a J-beta primer mix characterized a second PCR of roughly 7 to 11 cycles. TCRdb re-called the 5' RACE reads through MiXCR, storing one row per CDR3 protein. The data hold 710,000 or so distinct CDR3 sequences, with about 30% observed a single time. Sequenced: blood. The receptors here all came from an elderly woman in good health.

This chain joins TRBV20-1 and TRBJ1-4, with TRBD1 matching over 7 bases. V dropped 2 bases and J dropped 7; count of bases not matched to a gene: 7. CDR1 DFQATT and CDR2 SNEGSKA come from the germline V gene (reference sequence). The CDR3 sequence is 14 residues long. This CDR3 is CSARSDREGEKLFF. In DNA form, the CDR3 reads TGCAGTGCTAGATCCGACAGGGAAGGTGAAAAACTGTTTTTT.

In the case of this clonotype: This may be a read error, as it is one base from a much larger clone. This sequence joins TRBV20-1 and TRBJ2-7; 7 bases align to TRBD2. Looked up from germline, CDR1 is DFQATT and CDR2 is SNEGSKA (reference sequence). With 0 bases clipped from V and 12 bases from J, the junction kept 14 bases outside the gene matches. This CDR3 contains 14 residues. The CDR3 is CSARDPGSGKTRYF. CDR3 in DNA: TGCAGTGCTAGAGATCCGGGAAGCGGGAAGACCCGGTACTTC.

There are many counts of this clonotype. V gene TRBV6-1 combines with J gene TRBJ2-5; 9 nucleotides align to TRBD2. CDR3 length equals 16 residues. Germline trimming cut 5 bases from V and 5 bases from J; bases unmatched to any gene: 12. Per the germline V gene, CDR1 is MNHNS and CDR2 is SASEGT. In DNA, the CDR3 is TGTGCCAGCAGTCGTTTGGGAAGCGGGGGGCGGGAGACCCAGTACTTC. This sequence encodes CASSRLGSGGRETQYF.

The chain is built from TRBV7-2 and TRBJ2-5, with 7 nucleotides matching TRBD2. The J call could be wrong; TRBJ2-7 is a better fit for the DNA end. The CDR3 runs 15 residues. The germline gives CDR1 SGHTA, CDR2 FQGNSA. CDR3 residues: CASSSTSSKPYEQYF. The CDR3 coding sequence is TGTGCCAGCAGCTCGACTAGCTCCAAGCCGTACGAGCAGTACTTC.

The rearrangement joins TRBV4-2 to TRBJ1-1, with a weak D call TRBD1 (5 bases). V lost 4 bases and J 5 bases, leaving 14 bases between the germline ends. The CDR3 consists of 14 residues. Germline V gene sequence: CDR1 LGHNA, CDR2 YNFKEQ. The CDR3 spells CASSRQGDDTEAFF. The CDR3 DNA is TGTGCCAGCAGCCGTCAGGGAGATGATACTGAAGCTTTCTTT.

This clonotype was picked up many times. The chain carries TRBV7-3 and TRBJ2-7; TRBD1 matches at 8 bases. CDR3 length: 15 amino acids. Germline trimming cut 5 bases from V and 7 bases from J; bases unmatched to any gene: 13. From germline, CDR1 is SGHTA and CDR2 FQGTGA. Here the CDR3 DNA reads TGTGCCAGCAGCGTGAGATGGACAGGGACGGATGAGCAGTACTTC. Its translation: CASSVRWTGTDEQYF.

The J gene is TRBJ2-6, the V gene TRBV7-9; D uncertain. Germline CDR1 reads SEHNR; CDR2 reads FQNEAQ (reference sequence). The CDR3 is 20 residues long. V lost 2 bases to trimming and J lost 0 bases, with 20 bases between them. The CDR3 DNA is TGTGCCAGCAGCTTATATCGGCCGTGGGCCGCGGTCTCTGGGGCCAACGTCCTGACTTTC. Amino acid sequence: CASSLYRPWAAVSGANVLTF.

The rearrangement uses TRBV12-3 or TRBV12-4 and TRBJ2-2, with 8 bases aligning to TRBD2. The CDR3 runs 17 residues. V trimming: 5 bases; J trimming: 6 bases; junction bases outside the gene matches: 14. CDR3 loop: CASSPHPIAGHPGELFF. For the CDR3, the DNA is TGTGCCAGCAGTCCGCACCCTATAGCGGGGCATCCCGGGGAGCTGTTTTTT.

This clonotype showed up many times. The rearrangement joins TRBV12-3 or TRBV12-4 to TRBJ2-7; D could derive from TRBD1 or TRBD2 (7 bases each). With 5 bases removed from V and 3 bases from J, the gap between germline ends came to 17 bases. There are 15 residues in the CDR3. CDR3 sequence: CASSDGQGGNYEQYF. The CDR3 DNA is TGTGCCAGCAGTGACGGGCAGGGGGGGAACTACGAGCAGTACTTC.

The rearrangement uses TRBV7-8 and TRBJ1-4; D may be TRBD1 (5 bases). The CDR3 loop spans 15 amino acids. In germline, CDR1 is SGHVS, CDR2 FQNEAQ. V was shortened by 2 bases and J by 7 bases, with 14 bases between the two germline ends. The CDR3 here is CASSLQDTPGEKLFF. The CDR3 nucleotides are TGTGCCAGCAGCTTACAGGACACTCCGGGTGAAAAACTGTTTTTT.

Relative to its sample, this clonotype is medium-sized (0.01 to 0.1%). This chain connects TRBV10-3 to TRBJ2-7, with 12 bases matching TRBD2. This CDR3 comprises 16 residues. The germline CDR1 and CDR2 sequences are ENHRY and SYGVKD. V was clipped by 4 bases and J by 7 bases; unmatched bases: 11. The CDR3 DNA follows: TGTGCCATCAGTGCCCCGACTAGCGGGGGCCATCCTGAGCAGTACTTC. It translates to CAISAPTSGGHPEQYF.

This clonotype has just a few counts. The V call is TRBV6-2 or TRBV6-3, the J call TRBJ1-2; D is possibly TRBD1 (5 bases). Germline assignment: CDR1 MNHEY and CDR2 SVGEGT. The CDR3 runs to 16 residues. V was trimmed by 0 bases and J by 0 bases, leaving 11 bases between them. CDR3 in DNA: TGTGCCAGCAGTTACTCTACGGGGCAGCCTAACTATGGCTACACCTTC. Translated: CASSYSTGQPNYGYTF.

This clonotype was counted between two and nine times. V and J are TRBV7-2 and TRBJ1-2; D is ambiguous. Germline V gives CDR1 SGHTA, CDR2 FQGNSA. Trimming took off 1 base at V and 0 bases at J, with 12 bases between the two ends. This CDR3 spans 16 amino acids. CDR3 sequence (DNA): TGTGCCAGCAGCTTAGGCCAGCCCAGAACTAACTATGGCTACACCTTC. It specifies CASSLGQPRTNYGYTF.

This clonotype appeared a few times. It may be a read error: a sequence one base away is much more abundant. The chain links TRBV5-1 to TRBJ2-5; tentative D call: TRBD2 (6 bases). The V end was cut by 4 bases, the J end by 5 bases, with 12 bases between. This CDR3 is 13 amino acids long. Germline V gives CDR1 SGHRS, CDR2 YFSETQ. CDR3 DNA sequence: TGCGCCAGCAGCGGTCCCGGGAGTGAGACCCAGTACTTC. This translates into CASSGPGSETQYF.

This clonotype was observed many times. The J gene is TRBJ2-1, the V gene TRBV12-3 or TRBV12-4; tentatively, D is TRBD1 or TRBD2 (5 bases each). Trimming cost V 3 bases and J 7 bases, with 19 bases left between them. CDR3 length equals 16 residues. The CDR3 DNA is TGTGCCAGCAGTTTCGATGGGGGTTTAACGAGGAATGAGCAGTTCTTC. Its protein product is CASSFDGGLTRNEQFF.

This clonotype was recorded only once. This chain joins TRBV4-3 and TRBJ2-7; D may be TRBD1 (7 bases). Germline CDR1 and CDR2: LGHNA and YSLEER. The CDR3 spans 16 residues. V lost 0 bases and J lost 2, with 14 bases in between. CDR3 nucleotide sequence: TGCGCCAGCAGCCAAGAGGCCAGGGGGGCCCCCTACGAGCAGTACTTC. Its translation: CASSQEARGAPYEQYF.

This clonotype has a single count. At one boundary the junction diverges from the germline segment, which might be a read error. The chain has TRBV2 and TRBJ2-7; D gene ambiguous. This CDR3 is built from 10 residues. Per germline, CDR1 SNHLY and CDR2 FYNNEI. The CDR3 nucleotides read TGTGCCAGCAGGGTGTACGGGCAGTACTTC. It yields the protein CASRVYGQYF.

This clonotype occurred a few times. The rearrangement links TRBV5-1 to TRBJ1-1, with D perhaps matching TRBD1 (5 bases). Germline assignment: CDR1 SGHRS and CDR2 YFSETQ. The CDR3 runs 14 residues. V was cut by 1 base and J by 4 bases, with 11 bases left in between. CDR3 in DNA: TGCGCCAGCAGCTTGAGGGACGAGGGCACTGAAGCTTTCTTT. Amino acid sequence: CASSLRDEGTEAFF.

This clonotype was found a few times. The chain combines TRBV15 with TRBJ1-4; 9 bases are shared with TRBD1. J was trimmed by 8 bases and V by 3 bases; bases with no gene match: 10. CDR3 length: 16 amino acids. The germline V gene encodes CDR1 LNHNV and CDR2 YYDKDF (reference sequence). CDR3 in DNA: TGTGCCACCAGCAGGGGAACGGACAGGGGAGAAGAAAAACTGTTTTTT. It encodes CATSRGTDRGEEKLFF.

Many counts were recorded for this clonotype. The genes are TRBV5-1 and TRBJ2-1; perhaps D is TRBD1 or TRBD2 (5 bases each). Germline values: CDR1 SGHRS, CDR2 YFSETQ. Deletions cut 2 bases from V and 5 bases from J, with 17 bases between. This CDR3 is built from 16 residues. CDR3 sequence: CASSLETFRGHNEQFF. For the CDR3, the DNA is TGCGCCAGCAGCTTAGAGACCTTTCGGGGCCACAATGAGCAGTTCTTC. The complete variable domain, with remaining parts taken from reference TRBV5-1 and TRBJ2-1, reads KAGVTQTPRYLIKTRGQQVTLSCSPISGHRSVSWYQQTPGQGLQFLFEYFSETQRNKGNFPGRFSGRQFSNSRSEMNVSTLELGDSALYLCASSLETFRGHNEQFFGPGTRLTVL.

The gene calls are TRBV7-2 and TRBJ2-3; possibly TRBD1 or TRBD2 for D (5 bases each). Trimming pared 5 bases from V and 6 bases from J, leaving 15 bases between. Looked up from germline, CDR1 is SGHTA and CDR2 is FQGNSA. CDR3 length: 14 residues. CDR3 sequence reads: CASSPWGFSDTQYF. The CDR3, as DNA: TGTGCCAGCAGCCCTTGGGGGTTTTCGGATACGCAGTATTTT.

Ten or more counts support this clonotype. V is TRBV7-8 and J is TRBJ2-3, with a possible D match to TRBD2 (6 bases). V was shortened by 2 bases and J by 6 bases, with 15 bases between the two germline ends. Germline lookup yields CDR1 SGHVS and CDR2 FQNEAQ. The CDR3 is 15 residues long. CDR3 amino acids: CASSLLVGGRDTQYF. The CDR3 nucleotides read TGTGCCAGCAGCTTATTAGTCGGGGGAAGGGATACGCAGTATTTT.

This clonotype was picked up a small number of times. The chain couples TRBV6-2 or TRBV6-3 to TRBJ1-4, with D perhaps TRBD1 (5 bases). The CDR3 is made up of 17 amino acids. The ends were cut back, 0 bases at V and 0 bases at J, with 11 bases in the middle. Germline V lookup: CDR1 MNHEY, CDR2 SVGEGT. The CDR3 is CASSYSAGRATNEKLFF. In DNA form, the CDR3 reads TGTGCCAGCAGTTACTCGGCGGGACGGGCAACTAATGAAAAACTGTTTTTT.

This clonotype was recorded many times. The chain joins TRBV5-1 to TRBJ2-7; weak D call: TRBD2 (7 bases). CDR3 length: 12 residues. Trimming pared 4 bases from V and 13 bases from J, leaving 18 bases between. CDR1 and CDR2 from the germline V gene are SGHRS and YFSETQ. The DNA for the CDR3 is TGCGCCAGCAGCCCGGAGGGGGGGGCTCACTACTTC. Translation: CASSPEGGAHYF. The full variable domain, with the rest looked up from reference TRBV5-1 and TRBJ2-7, is KAGVTQTPRYLIKTRGQQVTLSCSPISGHRSVSWYQQTPGQGLQFLFEYFSETQRNKGNFPGRFSGRQFSNSRSEMNVSTLELGDSALYLCASSPEGGAHYFGPGTRLTVT.

At least ten counts were recorded for this clonotype. The CDR3 is CASSYQTGLGYEQYF. The DNA for the CDR3 is TGTGCCAGCAGCTATCAAACCGGCCTGGGATACGAGCAGTACTTC. The chain carries TRBV6-5 and TRBJ2-7; D not resolved. V dropped 6 bases and J dropped 4 bases, with 19 bases sitting between them. CDR3 size: 15 residues. Germline CDR1 reads MNHEY; CDR2 reads SVGAGI.

This clonotype was seen just once. The gene calls are TRBV24-1 and TRBJ2-1, with D hard to call. The CDR3 is made up of 14 amino acids. V lost 5 bases and J 8 bases, leaving 15 bases between the germline ends. CDR1 and CDR2 from the germline V gene are KGHDR and SFDVKD. Here the CDR3 reads CATSALVRADEQFF. In DNA, the CDR3 is TGTGCCACCAGTGCCCTAGTTAGAGCCGATGAGCAGTTCTTC.